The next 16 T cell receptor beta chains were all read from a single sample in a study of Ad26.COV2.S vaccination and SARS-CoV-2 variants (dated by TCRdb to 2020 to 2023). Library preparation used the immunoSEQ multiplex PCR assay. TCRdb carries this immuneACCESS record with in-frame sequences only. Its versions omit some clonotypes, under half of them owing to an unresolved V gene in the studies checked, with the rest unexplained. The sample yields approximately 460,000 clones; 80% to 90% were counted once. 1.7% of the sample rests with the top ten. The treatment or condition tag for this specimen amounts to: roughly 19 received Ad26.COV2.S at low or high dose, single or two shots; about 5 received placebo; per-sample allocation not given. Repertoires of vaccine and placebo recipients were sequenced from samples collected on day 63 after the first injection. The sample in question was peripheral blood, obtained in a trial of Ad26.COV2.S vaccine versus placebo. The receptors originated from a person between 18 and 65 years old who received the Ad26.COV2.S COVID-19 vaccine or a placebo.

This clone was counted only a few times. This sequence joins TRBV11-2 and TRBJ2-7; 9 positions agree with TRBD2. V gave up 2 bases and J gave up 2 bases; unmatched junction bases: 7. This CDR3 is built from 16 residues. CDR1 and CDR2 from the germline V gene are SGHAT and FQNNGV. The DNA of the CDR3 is TGTGCCAGCAGCTTAAACGCGGGACTAGCAACCTACGAGCAGTACTTC. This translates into CASSLNAGLATYEQYF.

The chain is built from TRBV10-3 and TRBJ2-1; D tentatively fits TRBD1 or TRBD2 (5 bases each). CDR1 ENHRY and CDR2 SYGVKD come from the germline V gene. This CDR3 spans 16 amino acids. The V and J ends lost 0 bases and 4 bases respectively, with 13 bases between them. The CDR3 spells CAISESNRGEYNEQFF. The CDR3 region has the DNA TGTGCCATCAGTGAGTCGAACCGAGGGGAATACAATGAGCAGTTCTTC.

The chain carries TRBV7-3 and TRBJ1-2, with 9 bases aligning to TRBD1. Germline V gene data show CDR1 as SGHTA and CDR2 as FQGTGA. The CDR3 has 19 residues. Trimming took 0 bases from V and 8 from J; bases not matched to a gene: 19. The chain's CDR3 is CASSLTLRGRQGEGGGYTF. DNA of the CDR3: TGTGCCAGCAGCTTAACCCTCAGGGGAAGACAGGGGGAAGGAGGAGGCTACACCTTC.

CDR3 coding DNA: TGTGCCAGCACGGGGCCGGGAAGAAAACTGTTTTTT. This sequence encodes CASTGPGRKLFF. The chain is built from TRBV27 and TRBJ1-4; weak D call: TRBD1 (5 bases). The V gene lost 7 bases and the J gene lost 10 bases, with 13 bases spanning the gap. The CDR3 extends over 12 amino acids. Germline V CDR1 and CDR2: MNHEY, SMNVEV (reference sequence).

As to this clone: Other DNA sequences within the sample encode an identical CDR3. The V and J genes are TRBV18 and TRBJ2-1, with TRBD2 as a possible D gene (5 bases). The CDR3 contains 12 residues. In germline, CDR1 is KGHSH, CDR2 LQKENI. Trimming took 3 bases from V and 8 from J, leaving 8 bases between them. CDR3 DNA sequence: TGTGCCAGCTCACCTGAGGGCGATGAGCAGTTCTTC. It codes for CASSPEGDEQFF.

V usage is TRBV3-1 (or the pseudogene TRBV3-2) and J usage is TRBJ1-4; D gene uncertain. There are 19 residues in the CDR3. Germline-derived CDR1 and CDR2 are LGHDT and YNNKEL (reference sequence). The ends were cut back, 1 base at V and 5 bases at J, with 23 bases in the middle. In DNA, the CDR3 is TGTGCCAGCAGCCAAGCATCCCCCTCCGCGGCAGTCATAAATGAAAAACTGTTTTTT. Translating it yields CASSQASPSAAVINEKLFF.

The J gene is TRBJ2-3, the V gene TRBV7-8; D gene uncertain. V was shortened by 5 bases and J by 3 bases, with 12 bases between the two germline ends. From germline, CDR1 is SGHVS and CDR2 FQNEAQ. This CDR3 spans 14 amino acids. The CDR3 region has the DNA TGTGCCAGCAGCACCCAAGCCGGGACAGATACGCAGTATTTT. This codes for CASSTQAGTDTQYF.

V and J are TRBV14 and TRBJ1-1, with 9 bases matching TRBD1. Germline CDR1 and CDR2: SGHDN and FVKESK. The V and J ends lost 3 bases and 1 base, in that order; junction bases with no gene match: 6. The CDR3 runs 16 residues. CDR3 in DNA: TGTGCCAGCAGCCACCTGGGACAGGGACGGAACACTGAAGCTTTCTTT. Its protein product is CASSHLGQGRNTEAFF.

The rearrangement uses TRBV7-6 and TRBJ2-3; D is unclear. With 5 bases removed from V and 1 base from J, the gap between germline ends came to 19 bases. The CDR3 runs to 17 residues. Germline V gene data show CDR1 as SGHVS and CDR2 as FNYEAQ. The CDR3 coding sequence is TGTGCCAGCAGCGTAAACCCCCCCGGCGGACGCACAGATACGCAGTATTTT. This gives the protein CASSVNPPGGRTDTQYF.

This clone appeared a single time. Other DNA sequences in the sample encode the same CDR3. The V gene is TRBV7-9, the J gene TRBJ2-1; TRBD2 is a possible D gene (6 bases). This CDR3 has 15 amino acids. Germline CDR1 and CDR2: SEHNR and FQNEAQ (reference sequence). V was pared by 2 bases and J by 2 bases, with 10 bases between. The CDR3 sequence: CASSLSGGPYNEQFF. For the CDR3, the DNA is TGTGCCAGCAGCTTATCCGGAGGGCCCTACAATGAGCAGTTCTTC.

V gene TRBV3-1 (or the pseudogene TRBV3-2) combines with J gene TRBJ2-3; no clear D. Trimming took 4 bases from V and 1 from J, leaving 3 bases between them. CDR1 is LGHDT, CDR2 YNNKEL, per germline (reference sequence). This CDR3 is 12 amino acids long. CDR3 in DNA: TGTGCCAGCAGCCCAGGCACAGATACGCAGTATTTT. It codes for CASSPGTDTQYF.

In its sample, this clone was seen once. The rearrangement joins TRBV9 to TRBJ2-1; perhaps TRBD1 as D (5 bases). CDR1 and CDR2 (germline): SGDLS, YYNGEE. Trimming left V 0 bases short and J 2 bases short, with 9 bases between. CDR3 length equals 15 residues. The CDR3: CASSVVGAPYNEQFF. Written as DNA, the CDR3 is TGTGCCAGCAGCGTAGTTGGGGCCCCCTACAATGAGCAGTTCTTC.

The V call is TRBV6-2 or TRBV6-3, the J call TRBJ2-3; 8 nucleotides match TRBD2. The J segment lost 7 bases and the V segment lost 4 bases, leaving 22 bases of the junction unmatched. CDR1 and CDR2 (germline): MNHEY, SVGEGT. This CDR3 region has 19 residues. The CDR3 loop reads CASSSYELAGFFQRNTQYF. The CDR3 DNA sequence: TGTGCCAGCAGTTCCTATGAGCTAGCGGGCTTCTTTCAGAGGAATACGCAGTATTTT.

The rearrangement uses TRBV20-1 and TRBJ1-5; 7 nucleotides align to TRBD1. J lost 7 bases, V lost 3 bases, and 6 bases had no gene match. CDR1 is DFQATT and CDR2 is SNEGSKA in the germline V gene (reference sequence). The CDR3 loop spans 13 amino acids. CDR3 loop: CSASGTELQPQHF. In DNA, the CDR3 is TGCAGTGCTAGTGGGACAGAACTGCAGCCCCAGCATTTT.

The CDR3 sequence: CASSLDGMGDTQYF. CDR3 nucleotide sequence: TGTGCCAGCAGCTTGGACGGTATGGGGGATACGCAGTATTTT. This rearrangement joins TRBV5-4 to TRBJ2-3; D is ambiguous. Between the trimmed V and J ends, which lost 0 bases and 6 bases, there was a span of 11 bases. CDR1 is SGHNT and CDR2 is YYREEE in the germline V gene (reference sequence). The CDR3 is 14 residues long.

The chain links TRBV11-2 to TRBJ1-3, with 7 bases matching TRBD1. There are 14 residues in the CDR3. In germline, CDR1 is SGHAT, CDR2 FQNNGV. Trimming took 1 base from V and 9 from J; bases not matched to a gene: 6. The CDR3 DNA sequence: TGTGCCAGCAGCTTAGGACAGGGAATGGGCACCATATATTTT. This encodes CASSLGQGMGTIYF.